Only a few counts were recorded for the clone carrying this TCR beta chain. The sample originates from a study of human T cells and chemical hapten exposure. The time point was: pre-sensitization, week 0. Noted treatment: therapeutic diphenylcyclopropenone sensitization with weekly scalp DPC. Blood, whole and unfractionated, served as the source for total RNA extraction. TCRdb reprocessed the RACE reads via MiXCR and lists one record per CDR3 protein. Among 250,000 or so distinct CDR3 sequences, around 9.3% were seen once, and the ten largest hold less than 3%. CDR3 length: 13 residues. CDR1 SNHLY and CDR2 FYNNEI come from the germline V gene. V lost 8 bases and J lost 3, with 13 bases in between.

The chain uses TRBV2 and TRBJ2-5, with TRBD1 as a possible D gene (6 bases). The TCR sequence derives from a woman between 40 and 55 years old with alopecia areata. Some clones in this sample may be carry-over from other donors' samples. Here the sequenced sample was whole blood, taken in connection with sensitization to the hapten diphenylcyclopropenone (DPC). The CDR3 reads CASARDTKETQYF. Written as DNA, the CDR3 is TGTGCCAGCGCCAGGGACACCAAAGAGACCCAGTACTTC.